The 29 T cell receptor beta chains presented below share a single source sample, sequenced in a study of neoadjuvant anti-PD-1 for oral cavity cancer. Clones were sequenced by immunoSEQ multiplex PCR, and TCRdb holds only the in-frame ones, with some missing. The table shows tens of thousands of clones, with about four fifths occurring only once. Sequenced here: PBMCs, sampled before nivolumab (anti-PD-1) treatment. Receptor source: a person between 40 and 79 years old with oral cavity squamous cell carcinoma.

V is TRBV10-3 and J is TRBJ2-2, with D perhaps TRBD1 (5 bases). The CDR3 loop spans 14 amino acids. Germline V gives CDR1 ENHRY, CDR2 SYGVKD. V gave up 0 bases and J gave up 6 bases, with 8 bases separating them. CDR3 DNA: TGTGCCATCAGTGAGTCTAGGGGCGCCGGGGAGCTGTTTTTT. This encodes CAISESRGAGELFF.

This clone was observed once. The chain couples TRBV5-8 to TRBJ1-1, with D possibly being TRBD1 (5 bases). Trimming shortened V by 3 bases and J by 0 bases, and 9 bases separated the two germline ends. CDR1 is SGHTS, CDR2 YDEGEE, per germline. CDR3 length equals 14 residues. For the CDR3, the DNA is TGTGCCAGCAGCTCGACAGTCATGAACACTGAAGCTTTCTTT. Translated: CASSSTVMNTEAFF.

This clone was observed a few times. The rearrangement joins TRBV18 to TRBJ2-7, with a weak D call TRBD1 (5 bases). Germline V gene lookup returns CDR1 KGHSH and CDR2 LQKENI. There are 14 residues in the CDR3. V was cut by 0 bases and J by 3 bases, with 9 bases left in between. The CDR3 spells CASSPPFDSYEQYF. CDR3 nucleotides: TGTGCCAGCTCACCACCGTTCGACAGCTACGAGCAGTACTTC. Drawing the rest from reference TRBV18 and TRBJ2-7, the complete variable domain is NAGVMQNPRHLVRRRGQEARLRCSPMKGHSHVYWYRQLPEEGLKFMVYLQKENIIDESGMPKERFSAEFPKEGPSILRIQQVVRGDSAAYFCASSPPFDSYEQYFGPGTRLTVT.

This chain links TRBV4-1 with TRBJ2-7, with D tentatively TRBD2 (6 bases). The CDR3 runs 16 residues. V was trimmed by 5 bases and J by 5 bases, leaving 22 bases between them. Germline V gene sequence: CDR1 MGHRA, CDR2 YSYEKL. CDR3 amino acids: CASSARTRDSANEQYF. The CDR3 DNA is TGCGCCAGCAGCGCCCGGACACGGGACTCGGCCAACGAGCAGTACTTC.

This clone occurred a few times. V and J are TRBV2 and TRBJ1-5; D gene uncertain. Trimming pared 7 bases from V and 10 bases from J, leaving 17 bases between. This CDR3 has 13 amino acids. The germline V gene encodes CDR1 SNHLY and CDR2 FYNNEI. CDR3 region: CASTNTQELPQHF. CDR3 DNA: TGTGCCAGCACTAACACCCAGGAGTTACCCCAGCATTTT.

This chain links TRBV27 with TRBJ2-7, with 9 positions matching TRBD1. CDR1 is MNHEY, CDR2 SMNVEV, per germline (reference sequence). The CDR3 is 19 amino acids. V was pared by 7 bases and J by 0 bases, with 19 bases of the junction left unmatched. The CDR3 sequence is CASIKYPPSTGGFSYEQYF. The CDR3 DNA reads as TGTGCCAGCATCAAATACCCACCCTCGACAGGGGGTTTCTCCTACGAGCAGTACTTC.

V usage is TRBV27 and J usage is TRBJ2-7, with 10 bases aligning to TRBD2. Germline CDR1 MNHEY, CDR2 SMNVEV (reference sequence). The CDR3 has 13 amino acids. The ends lost 9 bases at V and 4 bases at J; junction bases unmatched: 6. The CDR3 loop reads CASGSGRAYEQYF. The CDR3 bases are TGTGCCAGTGGCAGCGGGAGGGCGTACGAGCAGTACTTC.

The chain has TRBV5-1 and TRBJ2-2, with D possibly TRBD2 on 5 matching bases. CDR3 length: 15 residues. Trimming cost V 7 bases and J 5 bases, with 18 bases left between them. The germline V gene has CDR1 SGHRS and CDR2 YFSETQ. The CDR3 DNA is TGCGCCAGCCATAGGAGGCTCCGAGAAACCGGGGAGCTGTTTTTT. Its protein is CASHRRLRETGELFF.

The rearrangement joins TRBV27 to TRBJ1-1; 9 nucleotides match TRBD1. The CDR3 sequence is 18 residues long. Germline V gene lookup returns CDR1 MNHEY and CDR2 SMNVEV (reference sequence). V trimming: 5 bases; J trimming: 0 bases; junction bases outside the gene matches: 13. Here the CDR3 DNA reads TGTGCCAGCAGTACAGGGGGCGGACTATTATTAATGAACACTGAAGCTTTCTTT. Translating it yields CASSTGGGLLLMNTEAFF.

The chain recombines TRBV7-9 with TRBJ2-5; TRBD2 aligns across 10 bases. V gave up 1 base and J gave up 3 bases; unmatched junction bases: 8. Germline V lookup: CDR1 SEHNR, CDR2 FQNEAQ (reference sequence). CDR3 length: 17 amino acids. The CDR3 coding sequence is TGTGCCAGCAGCTTAGGCTCGGGACTAGCGAGAGAAGAGACCCAGTACTTC. Residues: CASSLGSGLAREETQYF.

V gene TRBV5-4 combines with J gene TRBJ1-1; D is unclear. CDR1 SGHNT and CDR2 YYREEE come from the germline V gene (reference sequence). CDR3 length: 13 residues. V was cut by 6 bases and J by 3 bases, with 12 bases left in between. In DNA form, the CDR3 reads TGTGCCAGCACTGTGGTCGGTGACACTGAAGCTTTCTTT. The encoded protein is CASTVVGDTEAFF.

The gene calls are TRBV5-1 and TRBJ2-1, with TRBD2 matching 13 bases. This CDR3 is built from 21 residues. V shed 2 bases and J 7 bases; nucleotides not matched to a gene: 21. Germline V lookup: CDR1 SGHRS, CDR2 YFSETQ. The CDR3: CASSFHPTQWTSGSGGNEQFF. Written as DNA, the CDR3 is TGCGCCAGCAGCTTCCATCCTACACAATGGACTAGCGGGAGTGGTGGGAATGAGCAGTTCTTC.

The rearrangement joins TRBV7-9 to TRBJ1-5; 7 nucleotides align to TRBD1. The germline V gene has CDR1 SEHNR and CDR2 FQNEAQ (reference sequence). Trimming cost V 5 bases and J 5 bases; bases outside gene matches: 9. CDR3 length: 15 residues. CDR3 amino acids: CASSTLTGKDQPQHF. The CDR3 nucleotides are TGTGCCAGCAGCACCTTGACAGGGAAGGATCAGCCCCAGCATTTT.

This clone showed up just once. The chain has TRBV6-1 and TRBJ1-5; perhaps TRBD1 as D (6 bases). Germline V CDR1 and CDR2: MNHNS, SASEGT. Trimming stripped 4 bases from V and 0 bases from J, with 16 bases between. The CDR3 extends over 17 amino acids. The CDR3 DNA reads TGTGCCAGCAGTGTAAATAGGAACAGGGCTAGCAATCAGCCCCAGCATTTT. It codes for CASSVNRNRASNQPQHF.

The chain has TRBV7-8 and TRBJ2-7; 8 bases are a match to TRBD1. The CDR3 is 14 residues long. Germline-derived CDR1 and CDR2 are SGHVS and FQNEAQ. Losses at the gene ends were 4 bases for V and 5 bases for J; bases not matched to a gene: 7. CDR3: CASSYGQGRDEQYF. Here the CDR3 DNA reads TGTGCCAGCAGCTACGGACAGGGAAGGGACGAGCAGTACTTC.

The V gene is TRBV6-1, the J gene TRBJ2-3, with 10 bases aligning to TRBD2. In germline, CDR1 is MNHNS, CDR2 SASEGT. V shed 2 bases and J 2 bases; nucleotides not matched to a gene: 13. This CDR3 spans 19 amino acids. The CDR3 sequence is CASSELGLIAGGHTDTQYF. DNA for the CDR3: TGTGCCAGCAGTGAATTGGGGCTGATAGCGGGGGGCCACACAGATACGCAGTATTTT.

The V gene is TRBV7-3, the J gene TRBJ2-1; TRBD2 matches at 9 bases. In germline, CDR1 is SGHTA, CDR2 FQGTGA. Germline trimming cut 1 base from V and 9 bases from J; bases unmatched to any gene: 7. The CDR3 is 15 residues long. CDR3 coding DNA: TGTGCCAGCAGCTTAATGTTAGCGGGAGCCCCTGAGCAGTTCTTC. Amino acid sequence: CASSLMLAGAPEQFF.

V gene TRBV7-9 combines with J gene TRBJ2-7, with D possibly matching TRBD1 (5 bases). The CDR3 consists of 16 residues. V was clipped by 5 bases and J by 5 bases, with 22 bases between them. The germline V gene encodes CDR1 SEHNR and CDR2 FQNEAQ (reference sequence). The CDR3 spells CASSPRQFLQFDEQYF. The CDR3 bases are TGTGCCAGCAGCCCAAGACAGTTCCTCCAATTCGACGAGCAGTACTTC. Full variable domain (remainder filled in from reference TRBV7-9 and TRBJ2-7): DTGVSQNPRHKITKRGQNVTFRCDPISEHNRLYWYRQTLGQGPEFLTYFQNEAQLEKSRLLSDRFSAERPKGSFSTLEIQRTEQGDSAMYLCASSPRQFLQFDEQYFGPGTRLTVT.

The chain has TRBV11-2 and TRBJ2-1; 11 bases map to TRBD1. Unmatched junction bases numbered 1, after V lost 3 bases and J lost 3 bases. Germline assignment: CDR1 SGHAT and CDR2 FQNNGV. CDR3 length equals 15 residues. CDR3 coding DNA: TGTGCCAGCAGCTTTGGGACAGGGGGCTACAATGAGCAGTTCTTC. This codes for CASSFGTGGYNEQFF.

V gene TRBV4-1 combines with J gene TRBJ1-6; 10 bases align to TRBD1. The CDR3 loop spans 15 amino acids. The junction had 4 bases not matched to a gene; V was cut back by 1 base and J by 10 bases. CDR1 MGHRA and CDR2 YSYEKL come from the germline V gene. The CDR3 protein is CASSQGTGGQSPLHF. In DNA form, the CDR3 reads TGCGCCAGCAGCCAAGGGACAGGGGGTCAATCACCCCTCCACTTT.

This clone was observed a few times. The genes are TRBV2 and TRBJ1-2; 10 bases are a match to TRBD1. The CDR3 is 13 amino acids. CDR1 and CDR2 from the germline V gene are SNHLY and FYNNEI. V shed 6 bases and J 8 bases; nucleotides not matched to a gene: 6. CDR3 protein: CASSKGQGQGYTF. Written as DNA, the CDR3 is TGTGCCAGCAGCAAGGGACAGGGGCAGGGCTACACCTTC. The full variable domain, completed using reference TRBV2 and TRBJ1-2, is EPEVTQTPSHQVTQMGQEVILRCVPISNHLYFYWYRQILGQKVEFLVSFYNNEISEKSEIFDDQFSVERPDGSNFTLKIRSTKLEDSAMYFCASSKGQGQGYTFGSGTRLTVV.

This chain connects TRBV4-1 to TRBJ2-1; 8 nucleotides agree with TRBD2. Germline V gene sequence: CDR1 MGHRA, CDR2 YSYEKL. The CDR3 totals 15 residues. The junction had 6 bases not matched to a gene; V was cut back by 6 bases and J by 2 bases. The CDR3 DNA is TGCGCCAGCAGAGTTAGCGGGGATCCCTACAATGAGCAGTTCTTC. Amino acid sequence: CASRVSGDPYNEQFF.

The chain uses TRBV13 and TRBJ2-7; D is ambiguous. CDR1 and CDR2 from the germline V gene are PRHDT and FYEKMQ (reference sequence). V lost 2 bases, J lost 4 bases, and 3 bases lay in between. This CDR3 contains 11 residues. The CDR3 region is CASSLFYEQYF. The CDR3 DNA reads as TGTGCCAGCAGCTTATTTTACGAGCAGTACTTC.

The V gene is TRBV9, the J gene TRBJ1-2; D gene unclear. The germline V and J ends were trimmed by 3 bases and 8 bases, with 11 bases remaining between them. Germline assignment: CDR1 SGDLS and CDR2 YYNGEE. The CDR3 length is 12 residues. Written as DNA, the CDR3 is TGTGCCAGCAGCGCCCAGAATTACGGCTACACCTTC. Translation gives CASSAQNYGYTF.

CDR3 nucleotide sequence: TGTGCCAGCAGTCGGACACCTAACTATGGCTACACCTTC. Residues: CASSRTPNYGYTF. The gene calls are TRBV14 and TRBJ1-2, with a possible D match to TRBD1 (5 bases). This CDR3 comprises 13 residues. Between the trimmed V and J ends, which lost 6 bases and 0 bases, there was a span of 8 bases. Germline lookup yields CDR1 SGHDN and CDR2 FVKESK.

The chain recombines TRBV5-1 with TRBJ2-1, with a tentative D call TRBD1 (5 bases). CDR3 size: 15 residues. Trimming took 4 bases from V and 0 from J, leaving 11 bases between them. The V gene's germline CDR1 is SGHRS and CDR2 YFSETQ. CDR3 nucleotide sequence: TGCGCCAGCAGCCGACAGTCCCCCTCCTACAATGAGCAGTTCTTC. This codes for CASSRQSPSYNEQFF.

J is TRBJ2-1 and V is TRBV4-2; 12 bases match TRBD2. The CDR3 extends over 16 amino acids. Germline CDR1 LGHNA, CDR2 YNFKEQ. Trimming removed 1 base from V and 6 bases from J; junction bases left unmatched: 4. In DNA form, the CDR3 reads TGTGCCAGCAGCCAAGGGGCTAGCGGGGGGGGCAATGAGCAGTTCTTC. It codes for CASSQGASGGGNEQFF.

This chain connects TRBV11-3 to TRBJ2-1; D perhaps matches TRBD2 (6 bases). The CDR3 has 17 residues. V lost 1 base to trimming and J lost 8 bases, with 21 bases between them. Germline V CDR1 and CDR2: SGHNT, YENEEA. This CDR3 reads CASSLGGWGKEGDEQFF. CDR3 bases: TGTGCCAGCAGCTTAGGAGGATGGGGCAAGGAGGGTGATGAGCAGTTCTTC.

The CDR3 region is CASSPQGNYGYTF. CDR3 nucleotides: TGTGCCAGCAGCCCACAGGGAAACTATGGCTACACCTTC. The chain combines TRBV7-3 with TRBJ1-2; TRBD1 might be the D (6 bases). CDR3 length: 13 residues. Trimming took off 5 bases at V and 2 bases at J, with 9 bases between the two ends. CDR1 and CDR2 from the germline V gene are SGHTA and FQGTGA. The full variable domain, with the rest looked up from reference TRBV7-3 and TRBJ1-2, is GAGVSQTPSNKVTEKGKYVELRCDPISGHTALYWYRQSLGQGPEFLIYFQGTGAADDSGLPNDRFFAVRPEGSVSTLKIQRTERGDSAVYLCASSPQGNYGYTFGSGTRLTVV.